The present T cell receptor beta chain was sequenced within a study of early T cells in non-severe SARS-CoV-2 infection. Study information: Chains were not paired, and sequencing was done on bulk RNA from unsorted whole blood. Study results and limitations: Clonotype matching in VDJdb favored anti-spike CD8 responses and did not capture private and CD4 specificities.

V was pared by 4 bases and J by 2 bases, with 11 bases between. This CDR3 contains 14 residues. Germline lookup yields CDR1 SGHRS and CDR2 YFSETQ. Attachment of unique molecular identifiers was made to individual cDNA molecules. TCRdb recomputed calls from the 5' RACE reads with MiXCR, one row per CDR3 protein. In the table there are some 45,000 distinct CDR3 sequences, less than 4.5% of which are singletons. Comment on this clonotype: The antigen is not known.

The material sequenced was whole blood. The chain combines TRBV5-1 with TRBJ2-3; D uncertain. The clonotype comes from an adult who was a healthcare worker with PCR-confirmed SARS-CoV-2 infection or an uninfected control (not recorded which). The CDR3, as DNA: TGCGCCAGCAGCGCCAAGATCACCACAGATACGCAGTATTTT. Translated, it gives CASSAKITTDTQYF.